This T cell receptor (beta chain) was captured by sequencing in a study of control samples from healthy donors and cancer patients. TCRdb's table, derived via immunoSEQ multiplex PCR, lists solely in-frame clones and lacks some. The sample consists of 160,000 or so clones, over 90% of them appearing once. Germline V gene lookup returns CDR1 MNHEY and CDR2 SVGAGI. The ends were cut back, 5 bases at V and 0 bases at J, with 11 bases in the middle. This CDR3 is 15 amino acids long. Input material: blood. J is TRBJ1-3 and V is TRBV6-5; weak D call: TRBD1 (6 bases). The origin of this receptor is a man aged 45-65 years in good health. CDR3 nucleotides: TGTGCCAGCAGTCGACAGGACCACTCTGGAAACACCATATATTTT. Residues: CASSRQDHSGNTIYF.